This T cell receptor beta chain was retrieved from a study of OX40 agonist ivuxolimab in advanced cancers. Only in-frame clones appear in the TCRdb table, and some are missing; sequencing was by immunoSEQ multiplex PCR. The sample records about 79,000 clones, about 90% being singletons. Patients with autoimmune history or systemic immunosuppression were excluded. The CDR3 has 13 amino acids. Germline loops: CDR1 LNHDA, CDR2 SQIVND (reference sequence). V gave up 4 bases and J gave up 1 base, with 7 bases separating them. This material consisted of CD4+ or CD8+ T cells sorted from blood, taken in a trial of the OX40 agonist ivuxolimab. The TCR originated in an adult with an advanced solid tumor such as melanoma, head and neck, liver or kidney cancer. This sequence joins TRBV19 and TRBJ1-1; D may be TRBD1 (5 bases). CDR3 bases: TGTGCCAGTAGTACCGGGGGGAACACTGAAGCTTTCTTT. Its translation: CASSTGGNTEAFF.